Presented here are 29 T cell receptor beta chains from one specimen sequenced in a study of OX40 agonist ivuxolimab in advanced cancers. The assay was immunoSEQ multiplex PCR, and TCRdb's table has in-frame clones only and misses some. Among roughly 71,000 clones listed, 88% were seen once. Sequencing was performed on CD4+ or CD8+ T cells sorted from blood, taken in a trial of the OX40 agonist ivuxolimab. These receptors all come from an adult with an advanced solid tumor such as melanoma, head and neck, liver or kidney cancer.

The genes are TRBV5-1 and TRBJ2-3; 10 nucleotides align to TRBD1. The CDR3 runs to 16 residues. The V gene end was trimmed by 0 bases and the J gene end by 5 bases; junction bases not matched to a gene: 6. CDR1 is SGHRS and CDR2 is YFSETQ in the germline V gene. The CDR3 DNA reads TGCGCCAGCAGCTTGGGACAGGGGGCGCAGGTAGATACGCAGTATTTT. Translating it yields CASSLGQGAQVDTQYF.

This chain connects TRBV28 to TRBJ2-5, with TRBD1 matching 8 bases. The CDR3 spans 16 residues. The germline gives CDR1 MDHEN, CDR2 SYDVKM. Trimming cost V 6 bases and J 2 bases; bases outside gene matches: 11. The CDR3, as DNA: TGTGCCAGCAGAGGGACAGGACAACACCTTCAAGAGACCCAGTACTTC. Translation gives CASRGTGQHLQETQYF.

This chain links TRBV19 with TRBJ2-3, with D unresolved. The CDR3 extends over 16 amino acids. Trimming shortened V by 4 bases and J by 4 bases, and 18 bases separated the two germline ends. CDR1 is LNHDA, CDR2 SQIVND, per germline (reference sequence). CDR3 in amino acids: CASSKSSDPGSDTQYF. The CDR3 DNA follows: TGTGCCAGTAGTAAATCTTCGGACCCAGGATCAGATACGCAGTATTTT.

V and J are TRBV7-2 and TRBJ2-1; tentatively, D is TRBD2 (6 bases). Between the trimmed V and J ends, which lost 4 bases and 10 bases, there was a span of 17 bases. Per the germline V gene, CDR1 is SGHTA and CDR2 is FQGNSA. The CDR3 consists of 14 residues. CDR3 sequence: CASSSMTSSEEQFF. The CDR3 region has the DNA TGTGCCAGCAGCTCCATGACTAGTTCTGAAGAGCAGTTCTTC.

The V call is TRBV7-9, the J call TRBJ2-7, with D unclear. CDR3 length: 13 amino acids. Germline V gene lookup returns CDR1 SEHNR and CDR2 FQNEAQ (reference sequence). V dropped 3 bases and J dropped 3 bases, with 9 bases sitting between them. CDR3 sequence: CASSFPGFYEQYF. The CDR3 DNA reads TGTGCCAGCAGCTTCCCCGGGTTCTACGAGCAGTACTTC.

This clone was found a few times. The V gene is TRBV28, the J gene TRBJ1-2; perhaps TRBD1 as D (6 bases). CDR1 is MDHEN, CDR2 SYDVKM, per germline. V lost 5 bases and J 4 bases, leaving 14 bases between the germline ends. The CDR3 sequence is 14 residues long. The CDR3 DNA reads TGTGCCAGCAGTGGCGGGGGGCGCTTCTATGGCTACACCTTC. Translated, it gives CASSGGGRFYGYTF.

The chain has TRBV18 and TRBJ1-3, with 8 bases matching TRBD1. The V segment lost 6 bases and the J segment 0 bases; nucleotides outside the gene matches: 7. This CDR3 comprises 16 residues. Germline CDR1 is KGHSH and CDR2 is LQKENI. CDR3 in amino acids: CASSPDRALSGNTIYF. CDR3 in DNA: TGTGCCAGCTCCCCGGACAGGGCGCTCTCTGGAAACACCATATATTTT.

The chain has TRBV19 and TRBJ1-4; D is perhaps TRBD1 (5 bases). V dropped 6 bases and J dropped 0 bases, with 17 bases sitting between them. The CDR3 covers 17 residues. Looked up from germline, CDR1 is LNHDA and CDR2 is SQIVND (reference sequence). The CDR3 loop reads CASRGPGRDATNEKLFF. In nucleotides, the CDR3 is TGTGCCAGTAGGGGACCGGGACGGGATGCAACTAATGAAAAACTGTTTTTT.

The chain has TRBV11-2 and TRBJ1-2, with a possible D match to TRBD1 (6 bases). Trimming took 6 bases from V and 8 from J, leaving 19 bases between them. The CDR3 length is 14 residues. From germline, CDR1 is SGHAT and CDR2 FQNNGV. The CDR3 is CASSSLRQVKGYTF. Here the CDR3 DNA reads TGTGCCAGCAGTTCCCTACGACAGGTCAAAGGCTACACCTTC.

The J gene is TRBJ2-1, the V gene TRBV7-9; D is perhaps TRBD1 (5 bases). V was trimmed by 10 bases and J by 1 base, leaving 14 bases between them. In germline, CDR1 is SEHNR, CDR2 FQNEAQ (reference sequence). The CDR3 length is 14 residues. The CDR3 bases are TGTGCCACCGCCAGGGTCGTATCCTACAATGAGCAGTTCTTC. Translated, it gives CATARVVSYNEQFF.

The chain carries TRBV15 and TRBJ1-5; the D is unclear. CDR3 length: 16 amino acids. Trimming left V 0 bases short and J 9 bases short, with 18 bases between. The germline CDR1 and CDR2 sequences are LNHNV and YYDKDF (reference sequence). The CDR3 loop reads CATSRDRVVGLGPQHF. The DNA of the CDR3 is TGTGCCACCAGCAGAGATCGAGTAGTAGGGCTGGGGCCCCAGCATTTT.

In its sample, this clone was seen once. The genes are TRBV5-1 and TRBJ2-3, with a weak D call TRBD2 (5 bases). The V end was cut by 3 bases, the J end by 0 bases, with 14 bases between. This CDR3 has 16 amino acids. Germline lookup yields CDR1 SGHRS and CDR2 YFSETQ. In DNA, the CDR3 is TGCGCCAGCAGCTCGATTCTTCGGGGTAGCACAGATACGCAGTATTTT. This gives the protein CASSSILRGSTDTQYF.

The chain employs TRBV4-1 and TRBJ1-5, with D tentatively TRBD1 (6 bases). Germline loops: CDR1 MGHRA, CDR2 YSYEKL. The CDR3 has 16 residues. Trimming stripped 0 bases from V and 5 bases from J, with 14 bases between. The CDR3 DNA reads as TGCGCCAGCAGCCAAGATAGGGGAGAGGGGGATCAGCCCCAGCATTTT. Translating it yields CASSQDRGEGDQPQHF.

The chain joins TRBV5-6 to TRBJ2-3; 7 nucleotides align to TRBD2. With 3 bases clipped from V and 6 bases from J, the junction kept 16 bases outside the gene matches. CDR3 size: 17 residues. CDR1 is SGHDT, CDR2 YYEEEE, per germline. For the CDR3, the DNA is TGTGCCAGCAGCTCCCCCTTGCGGGAGAATGGTCCCGATACGCAGTATTTT. Protein sequence: CASSSPLRENGPDTQYF.

CDR3 in DNA: TGTGCCAGCAGCAAAGTAAAATCTGGGGAGCTGTTTTTT. It specifies CASSKVKSGELFF. This chain links TRBV21-1 with TRBJ2-2; no DNA check was done on the table's D call, TRBD2. TRBV21-1 is tagged as a pseudogene. The CDR3 loop spans 13 amino acids.

This clone was counted once. This chain links TRBV19 with TRBJ2-7; D may correspond to TRBD1 or TRBD2 (5 bases each). Trimming pared 5 bases from V and 6 bases from J, leaving 17 bases between. This CDR3 has 14 residues. Germline loops: CDR1 LNHDA, CDR2 SQIVND (reference sequence). CDR3 loop: CASSEGTGSTEQYF. The DNA of the CDR3 is TGTGCCAGTAGTGAGGGGACGGGGAGTACCGAGCAGTACTTC.

The gene calls are TRBV10-3 and TRBJ2-3, with TRBD2 identical over 9 bases. The CDR3 spans 16 residues. Unmatched junction bases numbered 12, after V lost 7 bases and J lost 4 bases. Germline CDR1 and CDR2: ENHRY and SYGVKD. The CDR3 DNA is TGTGCCATCAAAGAAGCGGGGGGCCTCGTGGCAGATACGCAGTATTTT. This codes for CAIKEAGGLVADTQYF.

Only a few counts were recorded for this clone. This chain uses TRBV7-3 with TRBJ2-1, with D possibly matching TRBD1 (5 bases). This CDR3 has 15 amino acids. CDR1 SGHTA and CDR2 FQGTGA come from the germline V gene. V lost 5 bases, J lost 1 base, and 12 bases lay in between. This chain's CDR3 is CASSPGPLSYNEQFF. CDR3 nucleotides: TGTGCCAGCAGCCCAGGGCCCCTTTCCTACAATGAGCAGTTCTTC.

The rearrangement links TRBV9 to TRBJ2-5, with 7 bases lining up with TRBD1. V shed 4 bases, J shed 2 bases, and the junction held 5 bases outside the gene matches. Germline V gene data show CDR1 as SGDLS and CDR2 as YYNGEE. The CDR3 is 14 amino acids. The CDR3 reads CASSSRTGQETQYF. DNA of the CDR3: TGTGCCAGCAGCTCGCGGACAGGTCAAGAGACCCAGTACTTC. The variable domain in full, completed from reference TRBV9 and TRBJ2-5, reads DSGVTQTPKHLITATGQRVTLRCSPRSGDLSVYWYQQSLDQGLQFLIQYYNGEERAKGNILERFSAQQFPDLHSELNLSSLELGDSALYFCASSSRTGQETQYFGPGTRLLVL.

V and J are TRBV28 and TRBJ2-7; D gene uncertain. In germline, CDR1 is MDHEN, CDR2 SYDVKM. Trimming removed 5 bases at V and 1 base at J, with 9 bases between. The length of the CDR3 is 13 residues. The CDR3 coding sequence is TGTGCCAGCAGTCCCCGCGTTTCCTACGAGCAGTACTTC. It encodes CASSPRVSYEQYF.

The rearrangement joins TRBV5-4 to TRBJ2-6; D is perhaps TRBD1 or TRBD2 (6 bases each). V was cut by 4 bases and J by 2 bases, with 19 bases left in between. CDR3 size: 18 residues. Germline V gene lookup returns CDR1 SGHNT and CDR2 YYREEE (reference sequence). CDR3 in DNA: TGTGCCAGCAGCCCGGGGGCCACCACGAAGACTGGGGCCAACGTCCTGACTTTC. Amino acids: CASSPGATTKTGANVLTF.

The chain links TRBV28 to TRBJ1-5, with a tentative D call TRBD1 (5 bases). This CDR3 is 14 amino acids long. From germline, CDR1 is MDHEN and CDR2 SYDVKM. V was pared by 7 bases and J by 4 bases, with 14 bases between. The CDR3 spells CASTPDSFNQPQHF. The CDR3 DNA is TGTGCCAGCACCCCAGACAGCTTTAATCAGCCCCAGCATTTT.

The V gene is TRBV18, the J gene TRBJ1-3; D is unresolved. The CDR3 is made up of 17 amino acids. Germline values: CDR1 KGHSH, CDR2 LQKENI. V was pared by 6 bases and J by 0 bases, with 18 bases between. CDR3 nucleotides: TGTGCCAGCTCCCCAGTTGTGGTCGGGCCCTCTGGAAACACCATATATTTT. It codes for CASSPVVVGPSGNTIYF. The entire variable domain, with the rest obtained from reference TRBV18 and TRBJ1-3, is as follows: NAGVMQNPRHLVRRRGQEARLRCSPMKGHSHVYWYRQLPEEGLKFMVYLQKENIIDESGMPKERFSAEFPKEGPSILRIQQVVRGDSAAYFCASSPVVVGPSGNTIYFGEGSWLTVV.

The rearrangement uses TRBV28 and TRBJ1-1, with D perhaps TRBD1 (5 bases). V was pared by 8 bases and J by 1 base, with 14 bases between. There are 14 residues in the CDR3. Germline V gene lookup returns CDR1 MDHEN and CDR2 SYDVKM. The CDR3 sequence: CASGGGKGNTEAFF. The CDR3 DNA reads as TGTGCCAGCGGCGGGGGGAAAGGGAACACTGAAGCTTTCTTT.

The rearrangement joins TRBV20-1 to TRBJ2-7; D is ambiguous. Germline V lookup: CDR1 DFQATT, CDR2 SNEGSKA (reference sequence). The CDR3 has 10 amino acids. V was shortened by 2 bases and J by 2 bases, with 1 base between the two germline ends. The CDR3 DNA reads TGCAGTGCTAGACCCTACGAGCAGTACTTC. As protein: CSARPYEQYF.

CDR3 amino acids: CASSFSLDTQYF. The CDR3 DNA reads TGTGCCAGCAGTTTCTCACTAGATACGCAGTATTTT. This sequence joins TRBV28 and TRBJ2-3; D is unclear. V lost 3 bases, J lost 5 bases, and 6 bases lay in between. The germline V gene has CDR1 MDHEN and CDR2 SYDVKM. The CDR3 is 12 amino acids. The full variable domain, completed using reference TRBV28 and TRBJ2-3, is DVKVTQSSRYLVKRTGEKVFLECVQDMDHENMFWYRQDPGLGLRLIYFSYDVKMKEKGDIPEGYSVSREKKERFSLILESASTNQTSMYLCASSFSLDTQYFGPGTRLTVL.

This rearrangement joins TRBV15 to TRBJ2-3; TRBD2 might be the D (6 bases). The CDR3 has 16 residues. V dropped 1 base and J dropped 2 bases, with 13 bases sitting between them. The germline V gene encodes CDR1 LNHNV and CDR2 YYDKDF (reference sequence). The CDR3 region has the DNA TGTGCCACCAGCAGAGGAGGTAGCGGATACACAGATACGCAGTATTTT. This translates into CATSRGGSGYTDTQYF.

This chain connects TRBV27 to TRBJ2-7; 12 bases fit TRBD2. Trimming took 4 bases from V and 7 from J; bases not matched to a gene: 11. Germline CDR1 is MNHEY and CDR2 is SMNVEV (reference sequence). The CDR3 is made up of 16 amino acids. CDR3 bases: TGTGCCAGCAGTTATACCCGGACTAGCGGGACTCGTGAGCAGTACTTC. Protein product: CASSYTRTSGTREQYF.

V and J are TRBV28 and TRBJ1-1; TRBD1 matches 8 bases. Germline-derived CDR1 and CDR2 are MDHEN and SYDVKM. V lost 2 bases to trimming and J lost 5 bases; unmatched junction nucleotides: 4. The CDR3 consists of 14 residues. In nucleotides, the CDR3 is TGTGCCAGCAGTTTAACAGGGGGAGAAACTGAAGCTTTCTTT. Its protein product is CASSLTGGETEAFF.